This is a list of T cell receptor beta chains from one sample in a study of blood T cells in healthy people across ages. From the 5' RACE reads, TCRdb called clonotypes with MiXCR, one entry per CDR3 protein. The profile shows about 930,000 distinct CDR3 sequences, 25% to 35% of them singletons. The same specimen was also included in a second study, on T cells of mothers and their children.

The sample comprised blood. The receptors here all came from a woman in her thirties or forties in good health. Both conserved end residues are part of each CDR3. A D gene is named only where the DNA matches it firmly. The size entry is marked missing in some rows and otherwise reads once, few, many or a size class.

D gene: NA; V gene: TRBV29-1; clone size: NA; J gene: TRBJ2-5; CDR3 DNA: TGCAGTGTTACTCCCCCCCCTCGGGAGACCCAGTACTTC; CDR3 protein: CSVTPPPRETQYF
D gene: TRBD2; V gene: TRBV20-1; clone size: NA; J gene: TRBJ2-7; CDR3 DNA: TGCAGTGCTAGAGATAGGGATAGAGCGGGGGTATTCCACGAGCAGTACTTC; CDR3 protein: CSARDRDRAGVFHEQYF
D gene: NA; V gene: TRBV20-1; clone size: NA; J gene: TRBJ1-2; CDR3 DNA: TGCAGTGCTAGAGGATCGACCTATGGCTACACCTTC; CDR3 protein: CSARGSTYGYTF
D gene: NA; V gene: TRBV7-9; clone size: NA; J gene: TRBJ1-5; CDR3 DNA: TGTGCCAGCAGCTTAGGGATGGGCAGTACAAACAATCAGCCCCAGCATTTT; CDR3 protein: CASSLGMGSTNNQPQHF
D gene: TRBD2; V gene: TRBV20-1; clone size: NA; J gene: TRBJ2-3; CDR3 DNA: TGCAGTGCTCCAACCTTAGCGGGGGAGCGGTCAGATACGCAGTATTTT; CDR3 protein: CSAPTLAGERSDTQYF
D gene: NA; V gene: TRBV29-1; clone size: NA; J gene: TRBJ2-7; CDR3 DNA: TGCAGCGTTGTTGAAATGGCCTACGGGCAGTACTTC; CDR3 protein: CSVVEMAYGQYF
D gene: NA; V gene: TRBV7-2; clone size: NA; J gene: TRBJ1-5; CDR3 DNA: TGTGCCAACAGCCGCCAGTGGAGCAATCAGCCCCAGCATTTT; CDR3 protein: CANSRQWSNQPQHF
D gene: NA; V gene: TRBV9; clone size: NA; J gene: TRBJ1-3; CDR3 DNA: TGTGCCAACAGCGTAGAACCAGGGTCTGGAAACACCATATATTTT; CDR3 protein: CANSVEPGSGNTIYF
D gene: NA; V gene: TRBV29-1; clone size: many; J gene: TRBJ1-1; CDR3 DNA: TGCAGCGTTGACCGGGGGACCAACACTGAAGCTTTCTTT; CDR3 protein: CSVDRGTNTEAFF
D gene: TRBD2; V gene: TRBV7-9; clone size: once; J gene: TRBJ2-5; CDR3 DNA: TGTACCAGCAGCTCTCCACTAGCGGGGGCGGTGGAGACCCAGTACTTC; CDR3 protein: CTSSSPLAGAVETQYF
D gene: NA; V gene: TRBV18; clone size: few; J gene: TRBJ2-3; CDR3 DNA: TGTGCCAGCTCCCCTCGGAGCTCAGATACGCAGTATTTT; CDR3 protein: CASSPRSSDTQYF
D gene: NA; V gene: TRBV20-1; clone size: many; J gene: TRBJ2-3; CDR3 DNA: TGCAGTGCTAGAGATCCCGTTTTGGCAGATACGCAGTATTTT; CDR3 protein: CSARDPVLADTQYF
D gene: TRBD2; V gene: TRBV27; clone size: many; J gene: TRBJ2-5; CDR3 DNA: TGTGCCAGCAGTCTTTCCCAGCGGGGGGGGCAAGAGACCCAGTACTTC; CDR3 protein: CASSLSQRGGQETQYF